This record covers a single T cell receptor beta chain. The antigen remains undetermined. Researchers prepared the TCRbeta library using unique molecular identifiers, the study reports. TCRdb independently ran MiXCR on the PCR reads; one entry per CDR3 protein. This sample yields about 830,000 distinct CDR3 sequences, of which roughly 15% are seen a single time; around 5% belongs to the top ten. The data derive from a study of T-cell reconstitution after alpha-beta-depleted transplantation in children. Study-wide findings and caveats: When one year had passed after transplant, most T-cell counts and diversity came from newly produced T cells.

CDR1 SGHRS and CDR2 YFSETQ come from the germline V gene. Trimming removed 0 bases from V and 3 bases from J, with 10 bases in between. The CDR3 runs to 14 residues. The TCR comes from a male patient under 18 who had a stem cell transplant for acute lymphoblastic leukemia, so the T cells may come from the graft donor. The sequences come from PBMCs, mostly from graft donor cells, collected 360 days after TCRalphabeta/CD19-depleted stem cell transplant. The chain has TRBV5-1 and TRBJ2-7; no definite D call. The CDR3 DNA sequence: TGCGCCAGCAGCTTGGCATCTATAAACTACGAGCAGTACTTC. Protein sequence: CASSLASINYEQYF. The whole variable domain, filled in from reference TRBV5-1 and TRBJ2-7, reads KAGVTQTPRYLIKTRGQQVTLSCSPISGHRSVSWYQQTPGQGLQFLFEYFSETQRNKGNFPGRFSGRQFSNSRSEMNVSTLELGDSALYLCASSLASINYEQYFGPGTRLTVT.